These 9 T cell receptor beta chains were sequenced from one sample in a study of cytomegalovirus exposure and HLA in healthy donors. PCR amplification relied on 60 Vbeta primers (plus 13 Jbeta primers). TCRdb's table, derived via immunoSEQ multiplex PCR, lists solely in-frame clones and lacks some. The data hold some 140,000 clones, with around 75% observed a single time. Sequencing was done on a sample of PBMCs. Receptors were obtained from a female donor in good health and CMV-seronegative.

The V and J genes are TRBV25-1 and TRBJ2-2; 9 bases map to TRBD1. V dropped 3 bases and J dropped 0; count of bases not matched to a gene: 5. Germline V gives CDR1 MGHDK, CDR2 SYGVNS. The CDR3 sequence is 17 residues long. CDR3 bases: TGTGCCAGCAGTGACATCCGGACAGGGGCGAACACCGGGGAGCTGTTTTTT. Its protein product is CASSDIRTGANTGELFF.

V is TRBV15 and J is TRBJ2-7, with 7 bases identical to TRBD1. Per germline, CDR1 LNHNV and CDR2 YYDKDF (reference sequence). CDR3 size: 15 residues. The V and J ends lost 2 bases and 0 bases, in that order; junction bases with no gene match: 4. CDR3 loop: CATSRIRTGSYEQYF. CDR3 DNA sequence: TGTGCCACCAGCAGAATTAGGACAGGCTCCTACGAGCAGTACTTC.

CDR3 nucleotides: TGTGCCAGCACCTCCCTCGGGTTTGATCAGCCCCAGCATTTT. Protein sequence: CASTSLGFDQPQHF. This sequence joins TRBV6-5 and TRBJ1-5; D unclear. Looked up from germline, CDR1 is MNHEY and CDR2 is SVGAGI. V was trimmed by 7 bases and J by 5 bases, leaving 15 bases between them. This CDR3 is built from 14 residues.

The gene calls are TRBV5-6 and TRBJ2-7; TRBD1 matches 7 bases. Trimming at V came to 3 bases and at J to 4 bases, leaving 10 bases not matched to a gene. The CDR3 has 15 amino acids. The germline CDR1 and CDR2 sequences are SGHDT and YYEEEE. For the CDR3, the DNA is TGTGCCAGCAGCTCCTCCGGGACAGCAGTTTACGAGCAGTACTTC. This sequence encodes CASSSSGTAVYEQYF.

The CDR3 DNA reads as TGTGCCTGGAGCCGACAGGGGGCCTACGAGCAGTACTTC. It encodes CAWSRQGAYEQYF. This chain joins TRBV30 and TRBJ2-5; 9 nucleotides align to TRBD1. The J call is uncertain, as TRBJ2-7 better fits the DNA end. This CDR3 has 13 amino acids. Germline CDR1 reads GTSNPN; CDR2 reads SVGIG (reference sequence).

The CDR3 DNA is TGTGCCAGCAGCCGTCAGAGGCCTGACAGGGATCAGCCCCAGCATTTT. Its protein is CASSRQRPDRDQPQHF. The chain employs TRBV6-6 and TRBJ1-5, with 7 bases lining up with TRBD1. The CDR3 totals 16 residues. Germline CDR1 is MNHNY and CDR2 is SVGAGI (reference sequence). V was pared by 6 bases and J by 5 bases, with 13 bases of the junction left unmatched.

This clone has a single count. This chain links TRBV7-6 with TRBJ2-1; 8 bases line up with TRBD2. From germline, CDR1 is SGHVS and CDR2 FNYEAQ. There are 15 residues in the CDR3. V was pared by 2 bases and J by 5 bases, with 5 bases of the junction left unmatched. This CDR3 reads CASSLFALADNEQFF. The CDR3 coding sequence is TGTGCCAGCAGCTTATTCGCACTAGCGGACAATGAGCAGTTCTTC.

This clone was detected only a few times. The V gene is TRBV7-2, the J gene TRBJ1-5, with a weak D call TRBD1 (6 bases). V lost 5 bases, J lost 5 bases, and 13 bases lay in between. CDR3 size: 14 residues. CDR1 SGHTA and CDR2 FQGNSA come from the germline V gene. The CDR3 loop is CASSPWTVDQPQHF. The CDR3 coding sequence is TGTGCCAGCAGCCCGTGGACAGTTGATCAGCCCCAGCATTTT.

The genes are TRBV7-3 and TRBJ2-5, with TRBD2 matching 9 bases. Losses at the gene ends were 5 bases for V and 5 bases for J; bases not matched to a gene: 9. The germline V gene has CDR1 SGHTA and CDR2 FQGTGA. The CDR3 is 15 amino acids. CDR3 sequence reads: CASSQGSGGQETQYF. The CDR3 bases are TGTGCCAGCAGCCAAGGTAGCGGGGGTCAGGAGACCCAGTACTTC.